This T cell receptor beta chain emerged from a study of CD8 T cells in Susac syndrome. Reverse transcription of about 0.5 to 1 ug RNA was performed with random hexamers. Amplification of TCR beta CDR3 by immunoSEQ multiplex PCR spanned 54 Vbeta and 13 Jbeta. TCRdb reanalysed the immunoSEQ multiplex PCR reads using MiXCR and keeps one entry per CDR3 protein. The sample has 110,000 or so distinct CDR3 sequences, 90% to 95% seen once; the top ten hold 0.085% to 0.095%. The study, taken as a whole, reports: A relatively small number of individuals underwent TCR sequencing and HLA analysis.

TEMRA cells were FACS-enriched, with CD8+ and CD4+ T cells isolated negatively. As regards this clonotype: Its antigen is still unknown.

CDR1 and CDR2 from the germline V gene are MGHDK and SYGVNS. V lost 0 bases to trimming and J lost 2 bases, with 10 bases between them. CDR3 length: 15 residues. This TCR was sampled from a human donor with multiple sclerosis. Source material: CD4+ T cells from PBMCs. V and J are TRBV25-1 and TRBJ1-2; D unclear. CDR3 coding DNA: TGTGCCAGCAGTGAATATACGGATGGGAACTATGGCTACACCTTC. Amino acid sequence: CASSEYTDGNYGYTF.